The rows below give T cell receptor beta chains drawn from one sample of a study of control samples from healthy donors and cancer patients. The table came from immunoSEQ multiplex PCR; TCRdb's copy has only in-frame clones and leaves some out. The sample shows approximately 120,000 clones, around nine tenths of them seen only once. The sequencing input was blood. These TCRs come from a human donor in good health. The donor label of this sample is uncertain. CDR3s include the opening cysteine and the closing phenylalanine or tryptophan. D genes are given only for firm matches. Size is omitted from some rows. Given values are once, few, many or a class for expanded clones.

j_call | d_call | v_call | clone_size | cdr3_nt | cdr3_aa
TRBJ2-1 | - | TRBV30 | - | TGTGCCTGGGAGGGGTTGGATGAGCAGTTCTTC | CAWEGLDEQFF
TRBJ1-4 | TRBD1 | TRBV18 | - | TGTGCCAGCTCACACGGGACAGATCTTAATGAAAAACTGTTTTTT | CASSHGTDLNEKLFF
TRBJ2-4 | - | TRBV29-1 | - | TGCAGCGTTGGGGGGACGGGGGACATTCAGTACTTC | CSVGGTGDIQYF
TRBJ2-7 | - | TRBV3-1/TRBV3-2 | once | TGTGCCAGCAGCCAAGCGGGGTACGAGCAGTACTTC | CASSQAGYEQYF
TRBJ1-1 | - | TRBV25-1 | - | TGTGCCAGCAGTGTTCTACTAGGGAGGACCACCGAAGCTTTCTTT | CASSVLLGRTTEAFF
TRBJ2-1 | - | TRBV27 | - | TGTGCCAGCAGTTTAACGGCCGTGGATGAGCAGTTCTTC | CASSLTAVDEQFF
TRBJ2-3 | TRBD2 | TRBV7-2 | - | TGTGCCAGCAGCTCGGGGACTAGCGGGTCTCGCACAGATACGCAGTATTTT | CASSSGTSGSRTDTQYF
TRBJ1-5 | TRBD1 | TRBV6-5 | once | TGTGCCAGCAGTTACGCCGACAGGGGGGGTCAGCCCCAGCATTTT | CASSYADRGGQPQHF
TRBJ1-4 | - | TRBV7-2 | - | TGTGCCAGCAGCTTAGTACAAGGAACTGAAAAACTGTTTTTT | CASSLVQGTEKLFF
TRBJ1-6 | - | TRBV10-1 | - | TGCGCCAGCAGTGACCAGACACTCTCACCCTGCTCCTATAATTCACCCCTCCACTTT | CASSDQTLSPCSYNSPLHF
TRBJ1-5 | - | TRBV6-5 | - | TGTGCCAGCAGATTAGGGGAGGTTCAGCCCCAGCATTTT | CASRLGEVQPQHF
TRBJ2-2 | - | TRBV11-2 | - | TGTGCCAGCAGCAGACTTATTGACAACACCGGGGAGCTGTTTTTT | CASSRLIDNTGELFF
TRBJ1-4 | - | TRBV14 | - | TGTGCCAGCAGCCAATCATTTTATTTCGGGGTAACTAATGAAAAACTGTTTTTT | CASSQSFYFGVTNEKLFF
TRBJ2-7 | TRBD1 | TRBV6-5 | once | TGTGCCAGCAGTCTCTTCGGGACAGCCTACGAGCAGTACTTC | CASSLFGTAYEQYF
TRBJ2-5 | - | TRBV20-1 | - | TGCAGTGCTAGGGTCCAAGAGACCCAGTACTTC | CSARVQETQYF
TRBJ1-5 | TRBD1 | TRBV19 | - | TGTGCCAGTAGTATATCCTCACCAGGGGGCACTGGAAACAATCAGCCCCAGCATTTT | CASSISSPGGTGNNQPQHF
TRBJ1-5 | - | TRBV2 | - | TGTGCCAGCCGACAGGCCTATAGCAATCAGCCCCAGCATTTT | CASRQAYSNQPQHF
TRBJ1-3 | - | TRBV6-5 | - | TGTGCCAGCTCGACAGTTAACTCTGGAAACACCATATATTTT | CASSTVNSGNTIYF
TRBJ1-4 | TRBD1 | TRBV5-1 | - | TGCGCCAGCAGCTTGCAGGGGGGAAAGGATGAAAAACTGTTTTTT | CASSLQGGKDEKLFF
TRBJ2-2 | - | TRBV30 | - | TGTGCCTGGGACACCGTAAACACCGGGGAGCTGTTTTTT | CAWDTVNTGELFF
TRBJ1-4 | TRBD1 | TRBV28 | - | TGTGCCAGCAGAGGGACAGGCCTCGGGGAGAAACTGTTTTTT | CASRGTGLGEKLFF
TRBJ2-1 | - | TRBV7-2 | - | TGTGCCAGCAGCTTAACACTAAGCGTAGGAGGCGAGCAGTTCTTC | CASSLTLSVGGEQFF
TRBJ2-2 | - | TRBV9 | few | TGTGCCAGCTCCGACAGCTCGAACACCGGGGAGCTGTTTTTT | CASSDSSNTGELFF
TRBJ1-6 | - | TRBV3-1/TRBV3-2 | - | TGTGCCAGCAGCCAAGGGGGGGGCTTCGGTTCCTATAATTCACCCCTCCACTTT | CASSQGGGFGSYNSPLHF
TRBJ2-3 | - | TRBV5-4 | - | TGTGCCAGCAGCTTGGCCGGCGGGGGCACAGATACGCAGTATTTT | CASSLAGGGTDTQYF
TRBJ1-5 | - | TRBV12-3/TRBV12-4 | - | TGTGCCAGCAGTCCCGGGAGGCATCAGCCCCAGCATTTT | CASSPGRHQPQHF
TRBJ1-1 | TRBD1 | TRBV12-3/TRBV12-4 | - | TGTGCCAGCAGCAGGGACAGGGACACTGAAGCTTTCTTT | CASSRDRDTEAFF
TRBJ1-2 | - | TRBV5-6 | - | TGTGCCAGCAGGCCAGAAGGGGGGCCGGGGCACTATGGCTACACCTTC | CASRPEGGPGHYGYTF
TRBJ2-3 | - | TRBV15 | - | TGTGCCACCAGCAGTCGAGGGGTTGGTTCCACAGATACGCAGTATTTT | CATSSRGVGSTDTQYF
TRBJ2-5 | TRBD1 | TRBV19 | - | TGTGCCAGTAGTGCGGGACAGGGAGCAGAGACCCAGTACTTC | CASSAGQGAETQYF
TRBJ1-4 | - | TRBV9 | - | TGTGCCAGCAGGGGTACAGGGGAAAAACTGTTTTTT | CASRGTGEKLFF
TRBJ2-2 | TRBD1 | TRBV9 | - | TGTGCCAGCACTCTCGGGCAGGGGGCCGGCACCGGGGAGCTGTTTTTT | CASTLGQGAGTGELFF
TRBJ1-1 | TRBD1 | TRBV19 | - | TGTGCCAGTAGTATAAGCGAGACAGGGGGCACGGCTTTCTTT | CASSISETGGTAFF
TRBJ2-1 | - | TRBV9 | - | TGTGCCAGCAGCGTAGATCGTCAGGCCTACAATGAGCAGTTCTTC | CASSVDRQAYNEQFF
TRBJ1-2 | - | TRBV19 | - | TGTGCCAGTAGTACGAGGCAGCTCGCTAACTATGGCTACACCTTC | CASSTRQLANYGYTF
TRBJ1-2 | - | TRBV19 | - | TGTGCCAGTAGTAATTGGGACGGCGGCCTCGGCTACACCTTC | CASSNWDGGLGYTF
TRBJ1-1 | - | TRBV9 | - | TGTGCCAGCAGCGTAGCCGGGGCGGCAAGTGAAGCTTTCTTT | CASSVAGAASEAFF
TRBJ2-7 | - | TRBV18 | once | TGTGCCAGTCGTCCAGCCGTGGGAGGCCTCTTGGGCGAGCAGTACTTC | CASRPAVGGLLGEQYF
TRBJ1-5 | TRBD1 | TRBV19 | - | TGTGCCAGTAGTATGGGGCAGGGGGTTAGTCAGCCCCAGCATTTT | CASSMGQGVSQPQHF
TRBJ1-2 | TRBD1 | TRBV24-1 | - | TGTGCCACGACGGACAGGGGGCTTGGCTACACCTTC | CATTDRGLGYTF
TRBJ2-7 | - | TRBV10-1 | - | TGCGCCAGCAGTGACAAGGGCTACGAGCAGTACTTC | CASSDKGYEQYF